A selection of T cell receptor beta chains follows, all from one sample in a study of Ad26.COV2.S vaccination and SARS-CoV-2 variants. The assay was immunoSEQ multiplex PCR, and TCRdb's table has in-frame clones only and misses some. Found here are under 400,000 clones, roughly 84% of them singletons; the top ten hold roughly 3.1%. The sequencing here drew on peripheral blood, taken in a trial of Ad26.COV2.S vaccine versus placebo. These receptors came from a person aged 18 to 59 who received the Ad26.COV2.S COVID-19 vaccine or a placebo. Each CDR3 is given with its conserved first and last residue. Fields, in order: V gene, D gene, clone size, J gene, CDR3 DNA, CDR3 protein. D genes are given only for firm matches. Size tells how often a clone was seen (once, few, many) or the class of an expanded clone, and some rows leave it out.

TRBV24-1,TRBD1,.,TRBJ2-3,TGTGCCACCAGTGACTTTAAGACGGGACAGGGTGGTACGCAGTATTTT,CATSDFKTGQGGTQYF
TRBV6-5,.,.,TRBJ1-1,TGTGCCAGCAGTTACTCTACGGGGCGTGACACTGAAGCTTTCTTT,CASSYSTGRDTEAFF
TRBV5-5,.,.,TRBJ2-7,TGTGCCAGCAGCTTGACGGGAAACGAGCAGTACTTC,CASSLTGNEQYF
TRBV5-4,.,.,TRBJ2-3,TGTGCCAGCAGCTTGGACGGGGGGCTCGCCCTGCAGTATTTT,CASSLDGGLALQYF
TRBV19,.,.,TRBJ1-1,TGTGCCAGTAGTACAGGGTTGAACACTGAAGCTTTCTTT,CASSTGLNTEAFF
TRBV7-9,.,.,TRBJ1-1,TGTGCCAGCAGCTTAGCGGGCAGCGGGGGCACTGAAGCTTTCTTT,CASSLAGSGGTEAFF
TRBV11-3,.,.,TRBJ2-3,TGTGCCAGCAGCTTAGAGGCCAGCACAGATACGCAGTATTTT,CASSLEASTDTQYF
TRBV4-3,.,.,TRBJ2-3,TGCGCCAGCAGCCAAGAGTGGGGCAGGGTCGTAGTTACGCAGTATTTT,CASSQEWGRVVVTQYF
TRBV5-1,TRBD1,.,TRBJ1-3,TGCGCCAGCAGCCTGGCACCAACCGGGACAGGGGTCGGAAACACCATATATTTT,CASSLAPTGTGVGNTIYF
TRBV9,.,.,TRBJ2-3,TGTGCCAGCAGCCCTGATGAGGGGACATATACGCAGTATTTT,CASSPDEGTYTQYF
TRBV7-3,.,.,TRBJ2-1,TGTGCCAGCAGCTTGCAGGGATACTCCTACAATGAGCAGTTCTTC,CASSLQGYSYNEQFF
TRBV9,.,.,TRBJ1-1,TGTGCCAGCAGCGTAAGTGGTAAGGGGACTGAAGCTTTCTTT,CASSVSGKGTEAFF
TRBV19,.,.,TRBJ2-7,TGTGCCAGTAGAGACAGCGTTGGAGAGCAGTACTTC,CASRDSVGEQYF
TRBV18,TRBD2,.,TRBJ2-3,TGTGCCAGCTCCCAAACTAGCGGGGGGGCCCGAGAGAGCACAGATACGCAGTATTTT,CASSQTSGGARESTDTQYF
TRBV30,TRBD1,.,TRBJ1-2,TGTGCCTGGAGTGTCACCCTTAGGACAGGGGCTGGCTACACCTTC,CAWSVTLRTGAGYTF
TRBV3-1/TRBV3-2,.,.,TRBJ1-5,TGTGCCAGCAGCCAAGGAGGGAATAGCAATCAGCCCCAGCATTTT,CASSQGGNSNQPQHF
TRBV9,TRBD2,.,TRBJ2-5,TGTGCCAGCAGCGTAGAGCATAGCGGGGGGTTAGGGACCCAGTACTTC,CASSVEHSGGLGTQYF
TRBV28,.,.,TRBJ1-4,TGTGCCAGCGCACTCTCCGGGACTAATGAAAAACTGTTTTTT,CASALSGTNEKLFF
TRBV5-6,.,many,TRBJ1-5,TGTGCCAGCAGCCGAGGGTTGGAGCCCCAGCATTTT,CASSRGLEPQHF
TRBV30,.,.,TRBJ1-2,TGTGCCTGGAGATCCCTTTGGGGCTACACCTTC,CAWRSLWGYTF
TRBV21-1,.,few,TRBJ1-1,TGTGCCAGCAGCAAAAAAATAGGGCAGGGGACCCCGAAGGAAGCTTTCTTT,CASSKKIGQGTPKEAFF
TRBV6-5,TRBD1,.,TRBJ2-7,TGTGCCAGCAGTTCCACAGGGGGCGGGTACGAGCAGTACTTC,CASSSTGGGYEQYF
TRBV7-9,.,.,TRBJ1-2,TGTGCCAGCAGCTTATCGGGGGCAAGGGTATATGGCTACACCTTC,CASSLSGARVYGYTF
TRBV4-1,TRBD1,.,TRBJ2-3,TGCGCCAGTTCTTATCAGGGGGCAGATACGCAGTATTTT,CASSYQGADTQYF
TRBV30,TRBD1,.,TRBJ2-1,TGTGCCTGGACACAGGGGGTCCACAATGAGCAGTTCTTC,CAWTQGVHNEQFF
TRBV27,TRBD2,.,TRBJ2-1,TGTGCCAGCAGTTTAGATGGACTAGCGGGCCAATACAGCTCCTACAATGAGCAGTTCTTC,CASSLDGLAGQYSSYNEQFF
TRBV5-4,.,.,TRBJ1-1,TGTGCCAGCAGCCTGGGACAAGTGAACACTGAAGCTTTCTTT,CASSLGQVNTEAFF
TRBV19,.,.,TRBJ2-6,TGTGCCAGTACCCCCACTCCGCGGGGCTCTGGGGCCAACGTCCTGACTTTC,CASTPTPRGSGANVLTF
TRBV7-2,TRBD1,.,TRBJ1-1,TGTGCCAGCAGTCACAGGGCACAGGGGGCTGGGAACACTGAAGCTTTCTTT,CASSHRAQGAGNTEAFF
TRBV19,.,few,TRBJ1-6,TGTGCCAGTCATTCCTCGGGGCAGAGGAATTCACCCCTCCACTTT,CASHSSGQRNSPLHF
TRBV4-3,TRBD1,.,TRBJ2-7,TGCGCCAGCAGCCCGAGGACAGGGGCCTACGAGCAGTACTTC,CASSPRTGAYEQYF
TRBV27,.,.,TRBJ1-2,TGTGCCAGCAGTACCGGACGGGCTAACTATGGCTACACCTTC,CASSTGRANYGYTF
TRBV27,TRBD1,.,TRBJ1-2,TGTGCCAGCAGACTGGACAGGGAGTTCGGCTACACCTTC,CASRLDREFGYTF
TRBV10-3,TRBD2,.,TRBJ2-1,TGTGCCATCAGCGTTAGCGGGGGGGCCTTGGATGAGCAGTTCTTC,CAISVSGGALDEQFF
TRBV7-2,TRBD1,.,TRBJ1-5,TGTGCCAGCAGCGTAACTACAGGGGGCCTTCAGCCCCAGCATTTT,CASSVTTGGLQPQHF
TRBV7-2,.,.,TRBJ1-5,TGTGCCAGCAGCACCCCCGGGACCGTGAATCAGCCCCAGCATTTT,CASSTPGTVNQPQHF
TRBV7-6,TRBD2,.,TRBJ2-7,TGTGCCAGCAGCTTAGGACTAGCGGGGGACCGAACTAGCTCCTACGAGCAGTACTTC,CASSLGLAGDRTSSYEQYF